The rows below give T cell receptor beta chains drawn from one sample of a study of blood T cell repertoires in COVID-19. Measured with immunoSEQ multiplex PCR; TCRdb has only the in-frame clones, and not every one. The top ten clones hold approximately 6.2% of a sample with approximately 200,000 clones, about 86% of them seen once. The sequenced sample consisted of peripheral blood. All receptors come from a man aged 55 to 70 who had recovered from COVID-19. CDR3s leave out the opening cysteine and the closing phenylalanine or tryptophan. Fields, in order: V gene, CDR3 protein.

v_call: TRBV7-8; cdr3_aa: ASSPRAGTYNEQF
v_call: TRBV11-2; cdr3_aa: ASSSSGPWEQF
v_call: TRBV29-1; cdr3_aa: SARTGSPRYEQY
v_call: TRBV5-6; cdr3_aa: ASSSTASSYEQY
v_call: TRBV10-2; cdr3_aa: ASTDRANEKLF
v_call: TRBV7-8; cdr3_aa: ASSLVRQGSNQPQH
v_call: TRBV5-1; cdr3_aa: ASSLGGGKIGIYEQY
v_call: TRBV6-4; cdr3_aa: ASSDTGGYGYT
v_call: TRBV7-2; cdr3_aa: ASSTQGDTEAF
v_call: TRBV10-3; cdr3_aa: AISLTSDLINEQF
v_call: TRBV2; cdr3_aa: ASSDRTANTEAF
v_call: TRBV5-6; cdr3_aa: ASSLGRGSGELF
v_call: TRBV6-2/TRBV6-3; cdr3_aa: ASSPYTDTQY
v_call: TRBV6-4; cdr3_aa: ASSLQF
v_call: TRBV20-1; cdr3_aa: SASTGTIYGYT
v_call: TRBV6-5; cdr3_aa: ASGQNTGELF
v_call: TRBV14; cdr3_aa: ASSQPGTGAYEQY
v_call: TRBV6-5; cdr3_aa: ASSTGQTDTQY
v_call: TRBV19; cdr3_aa: ASWDMGNEKLF
v_call: TRBV5-3; cdr3_aa: ASRHPGQTNTGELF
v_call: TRBV30; cdr3_aa: AWRNRGPTPRASGYT
v_call: TRBV6-5; cdr3_aa: ASQLAVLPQYEQY
v_call: TRBV9; cdr3_aa: ASSVRASLAGNEQF
v_call: TRBV19; cdr3_aa: ASSARTSGRDAYEQF
v_call: TRBV11-2; cdr3_aa: ASSLVNEQF
v_call: TRBV19; cdr3_aa: ASRTGTGGRGYEQY
v_call: TRBV18; cdr3_aa: ASSPQLTGRGNTIY
v_call: TRBV3-1/TRBV3-2; cdr3_aa: ASHGGYNSPLH
v_call: TRBV5-1; cdr3_aa: ASSLSPPGTSSTDTQY
v_call: TRBV11-3; cdr3_aa: ASSLGPQGALGNEKLF
v_call: TRBV29-1; cdr3_aa: SVSRDRNTQY
v_call: TRBV21-1; cdr3_aa: ASSKARGANTGELF
v_call: TRBV30; cdr3_aa: ACLLGGGNTIY
v_call: TRBV27; cdr3_aa: ASTMTGDYSNQPQH
v_call: TRBV15; cdr3_aa: ATSRDRPGGDTGELF
v_call: TRBV2; cdr3_aa: AGTMTATNEKLF
v_call: TRBV5-6; cdr3_aa: ASSGGVRTEAF
v_call: TRBV28; cdr3_aa: ASSLQGLRSF
v_call: TRBV6-1; cdr3_aa: ASSGDRDRTSYEQY
v_call: TRBV5-1; cdr3_aa: ASSLGLAADSYNEQF
v_call: TRBV9; cdr3_aa: ASSVGVLGVVGNTIY
v_call: TRBV9; cdr3_aa: ASSVDPLAGGPIDTQY
v_call: TRBV5-1; cdr3_aa: ASSLGRSNTEAF
v_call: TRBV5-1; cdr3_aa: ASSVGPPGQGNSPLH
v_call: TRBV28; cdr3_aa: ASSLGGEETQY
v_call: TRBV30; cdr3_aa: AWSPDSVNYGYT
v_call: TRBV18; cdr3_aa: ASSPFNRDGTEAF
v_call: TRBV19; cdr3_aa: ASQLRDEQF
v_call: TRBV7-8; cdr3_aa: ASSAGTKNSNQPQH
v_call: TRBV9; cdr3_aa: ASSVYGGNSYNEQF
v_call: TRBV20-1; cdr3_aa: SARAFTEAF
v_call: TRBV6-5; cdr3_aa: ASRSVGGGDYGYT
v_call: TRBV6-1; cdr3_aa: ASSEGTTSEKLF
v_call: TRBV5-1; cdr3_aa: ASSLNSRGNEQY
v_call: TRBV30; cdr3_aa: AWSAQGANYNEQF
v_call: TRBV3-1/TRBV3-2; cdr3_aa: ASSQDLGGEQY
v_call: TRBV24-1; cdr3_aa: ATGRDRGVNQPQH
v_call: TRBV6-5; cdr3_aa: ASKTSVGGGELF
v_call: TRBV29-1; cdr3_aa: SVAGYESSGANVLT
v_call: TRBV5-4; cdr3_aa: ASSLGPADFTDTQY